This T cell receptor (beta chain) was documented in a study of vaccination and CD4 T cells after COVID-19. Cultured CD4+ T cell DNA was sequenced using the Oncomine TCR Beta short-read assay. Researchers extracted genomic DNA from CD4+ T cells that had been cultured. TCRdb redid the calling of the PCR reads with MiXCR, one entry per CDR3 protein. This sample yields over 15,000 distinct CDR3 sequences, of which 55% to 60% are seen a single time; 8.5% to 10% belongs to the top ten. As to treatment: approximately nine-day PBMC culture with coronavirus spike peptide pools or control peptides (ViraFEST assay). To note about this clonotype: Its antigen is undetermined.

The CDR3 runs 14 residues. Trimming cost V 5 bases and J 2 bases, with 13 bases left between them. The V gene's germline CDR1 is LNHDA and CDR2 SQIVND (reference sequence). Specimen: CD4+ T cells from blood, cultured in vitro, collected after SARS-CoV-2 vaccination. V is TRBV19 and J is TRBJ2-7; D may correspond to TRBD1 or TRBD2 (5 bases each). This sequence was found in a human donor who had recovered from COVID-19. CDR3 DNA: TGTGCCAGTAGTCTAAGGGACGGTACCTACGAGCAGTACTTC. It specifies CASSLRDGTYEQYF.